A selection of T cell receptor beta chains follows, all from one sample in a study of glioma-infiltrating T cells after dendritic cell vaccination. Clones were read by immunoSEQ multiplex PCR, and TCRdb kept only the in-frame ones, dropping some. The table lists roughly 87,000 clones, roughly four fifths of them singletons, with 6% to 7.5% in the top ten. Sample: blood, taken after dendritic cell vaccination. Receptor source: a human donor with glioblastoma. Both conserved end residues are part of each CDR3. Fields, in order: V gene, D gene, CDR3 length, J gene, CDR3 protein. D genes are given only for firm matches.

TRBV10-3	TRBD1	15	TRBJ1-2	CAISSTTGDQDGYTF
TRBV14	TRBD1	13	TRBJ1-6	CASSQTGGSPLHF
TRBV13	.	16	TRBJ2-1	CASSPRGDTSYNEQFF
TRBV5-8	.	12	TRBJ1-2	CASSRGNYGYTF
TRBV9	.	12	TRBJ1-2	CASSVDRDRYTF
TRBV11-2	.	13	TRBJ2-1	CASSLDPSNEQFF
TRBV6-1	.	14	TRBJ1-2	CASSVAGTNYGYTF
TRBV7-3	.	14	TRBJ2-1	CASSLSGVRNEQFF
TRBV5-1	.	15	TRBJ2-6	CASSEARGGANVLTF
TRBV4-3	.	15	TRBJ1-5	CASSQDYRGNQPQHF
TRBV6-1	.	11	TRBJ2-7	CASRSSYEQYF
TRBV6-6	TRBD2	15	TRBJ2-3	CASSPAGAVTDTQYF
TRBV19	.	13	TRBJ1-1	CASRTDSNTEAFF
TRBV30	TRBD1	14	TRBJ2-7	CAWSPRTGGDEQYF
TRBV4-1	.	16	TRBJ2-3	CASSQGGGAGTDTQYF
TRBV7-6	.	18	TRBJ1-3	CASSPDSRTGLSGNTIYF
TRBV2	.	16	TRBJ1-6	CASSGGGSLYNSPLHF
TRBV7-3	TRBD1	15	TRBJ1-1	CASSPGTGMNTEAFF
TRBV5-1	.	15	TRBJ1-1	CASSLGPGLNTEAFF
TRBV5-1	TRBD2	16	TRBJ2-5	CASSWGTSGVVETQYF
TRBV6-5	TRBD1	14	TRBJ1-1	CASRRDSEGTEAFF
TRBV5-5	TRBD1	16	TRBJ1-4	CASSLNVGQGYEKLFF
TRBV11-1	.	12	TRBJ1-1	CASTSGYTEAFF
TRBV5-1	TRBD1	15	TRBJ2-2	CASSSGQGAAGELFF
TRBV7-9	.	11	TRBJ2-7	CASSPSDEQYF